This TCR beta chain was sequenced in a study of blood T cell repertoires in COVID-19. Study overall: Specimens from acute and convalescent COVID-19 originated in the United States, Italy and Spain. From T cells, B-cell-depleted T cells, or PBMCs came the material, which was cDNA or gDNA.

The CDR3 spans 15 residues. The germline V and J ends were trimmed by 2 bases and 4 bases, with 12 bases remaining between them. From germline, CDR1 is SGHVS and CDR2 FNYEAQ. As handled by the study authors: Amplified reference gene primers provided the basis for estimating nucleated cell counts. TCRdb's copy holds only in-frame clones and misses some; the assay was immunoSEQ multiplex PCR. The V and J calls and clone size are taken from that table; D and trimming were inferred from the DNA. The sample holds some 180,000 clones, about 88% seen once. The chain has TRBV7-6 and TRBJ1-3; D may be TRBD1 (5 bases). The clonotype was recovered from a man aged 45-65 years who had recovered from COVID-19. The source material was peripheral blood. CDR3 DNA: TGTGCCAGCAGCTTATCGGCGGGGCAAGGAAACACCATATATTTT. Residues: CASSLSAGQGNTIYF.